This passage covers 26 T cell receptor beta chains from one sample sequenced in a study of technical replicates of blood from a few donors. Profiling relied on immunoSEQ multiplex PCR, and the TCRdb table lists in-frame clones only, not all of them. The table records tens of thousands of clones, roughly 91% of them present only once. The sequenced sample consisted of PBMCs. Source of these receptors: a human donor in good health. Some clones in this sample may be carry-over from other donors' samples.

CDR3 loop: CASSLGQGGARKNIQYF. Here the CDR3 DNA reads TGTGCCAGCAGCTTAGGACAGGGGGGCGCGAGGAAAAACATTCAGTACTTC. This sequence joins TRBV13 and TRBJ2-4; 8 nucleotides agree with TRBD1. V trimming: 0 bases; J trimming: 4 bases; junction bases outside the gene matches: 8. There are 17 residues in the CDR3. Looked up from germline, CDR1 is PRHDT and CDR2 is FYEKMQ (reference sequence).

The rearrangement uses TRBV7-3 and TRBJ2-2; 11 bases align to TRBD2. CDR1 and CDR2 (germline): SGHTA, FQGTGA. The ends lost 2 bases at V and 7 bases at J; junction bases unmatched: 6. The CDR3 is 16 amino acids. CDR3 region: CASSLHIGTSGGELFF. In DNA, the CDR3 is TGTGCCAGCAGCTTACACATCGGGACTAGCGGCGGGGAGCTGTTTTTT.

V usage is TRBV10-3 and J usage is TRBJ1-1, with a weak D call TRBD1 (5 bases). Germline-derived CDR1 and CDR2 are ENHRY and SYGVKD. The CDR3 is 13 amino acids. Deletions cut 4 bases from V and 1 base from J, with 7 bases between. CDR3 bases: TGTGCCATCAGTGGTCAGGGGAACACTGAAGCTTTCTTT. This encodes CAISGQGNTEAFF.

V usage is TRBV6-5 and J usage is TRBJ2-1, with D possibly TRBD2 on 5 matching bases. Germline values: CDR1 MNHEY, CDR2 SVGAGI. Trimming removed 5 bases at V and 6 bases at J, with 17 bases between. The CDR3 has 15 residues. CDR3 DNA sequence: TGTGCCAGCAGTAACCCCCGGGGTAGCCGCAATGAGCAGTTCTTC. Encoded protein: CASSNPRGSRNEQFF.

The rearrangement links TRBV29-1 to TRBJ1-2, with 7 bases fitting TRBD1. Trimming removed 6 bases from V and 7 bases from J; junction bases left unmatched: 8. Germline loops: CDR1 SQVTM, CDR2 ANQGSEA. The CDR3 totals 12 residues. CDR3 DNA: TGCAGCGTACCCGACAGGGTTGGTGGCTACACCTTC. Translation: CSVPDRVGGYTF.

The chain carries TRBV18 and TRBJ2-2, with TRBD1 matching over 10 bases. The CDR3 has 16 residues. The V gene's germline CDR1 is KGHSH and CDR2 LQKENI. J gave up 1 base and V 3 bases, and 2 bases lay outside the gene matches. The DNA of the CDR3 is TGTGCCAGCTCACCGGGACAGGGGAGGAACACCGGGGAGCTGTTTTTT. It specifies CASSPGQGRNTGELFF.

CDR3 nucleotide sequence: TGTGCCATCAGTGACCGGACAGGGGGGACCTACGAGCAGTACTTC. Protein: CAISDRTGGTYEQYF. This rearrangement joins TRBV10-3 to TRBJ2-7; 10 bases are shared with TRBD1. The V segment lost 3 bases and the J segment 2 bases; nucleotides outside the gene matches: 4. The germline V gene has CDR1 ENHRY and CDR2 SYGVKD. This CDR3 has 15 amino acids.

V and J are TRBV4-3 and TRBJ2-1; 8 bases line up with TRBD2. Germline-derived CDR1 and CDR2 are LGHNA and YSLEER. This CDR3 is 16 amino acids long. The ends lost 0 bases at V and 5 bases at J; junction bases unmatched: 6. The CDR3 DNA reads TGCGCCAGCAGCCAAGATCCGGGACTAGGACACAATGAGCAGTTCTTC. It yields the protein CASSQDPGLGHNEQFF.

This chain uses TRBV4-3 with TRBJ1-3, with D unclear. The CDR3 has 16 amino acids. Germline lookup yields CDR1 LGHNA and CDR2 YSLEER. With 0 bases removed from V and 3 bases from J, the gap between germline ends came to 12 bases. CDR3 sequence: CASSQDLRVYGNTIYF. The CDR3 region has the DNA TGCGCCAGCAGCCAAGATCTGCGGGTTTATGGAAACACCATATATTTT.

The chain carries TRBV10-3 and TRBJ2-4; no definite D call. Deletions cut 1 base from V and 5 bases from J, with 9 bases between. Germline V gene sequence: CDR1 ENHRY, CDR2 SYGVKD. The CDR3 spans 14 residues. The CDR3 region is CAISEFGGENIQYF. In DNA, the CDR3 is TGTGCCATCAGTGAGTTTGGCGGCGAAAACATTCAGTACTTC.

The chain uses TRBV4-1 and TRBJ1-1, with 7 bases that match TRBD1. With V trimmed by 5 bases and J by 5 bases, 8 bases remained unmatched. This CDR3 region has 14 residues. CDR1 MGHRA and CDR2 YSYEKL come from the germline V gene. DNA of the CDR3: TGCGCCAGCAGCTCCCCAAGGGGGCAAACTGAAGCTTTCTTT. Protein product: CASSSPRGQTEAFF.

This chain links TRBV27 with TRBJ2-1; 8 positions match TRBD2. The germline V gene encodes CDR1 MNHEY and CDR2 SMNVEV (reference sequence). The CDR3 runs to 17 residues. Trimming removed 3 bases from V and 3 bases from J; junction bases left unmatched: 10. The CDR3 is CASSFWPPGLDYNEQFF. CDR3 nucleotide sequence: TGTGCCAGCAGTTTTTGGCCACCGGGACTAGACTACAATGAGCAGTTCTTC.

The J gene is TRBJ2-7, the V gene TRBV7-9, with D possibly TRBD1 on 5 matching bases. Trimming removed 5 bases at V and 1 base at J, with 12 bases between. Germline V lookup: CDR1 SEHNR, CDR2 FQNEAQ (reference sequence). This CDR3 is built from 14 residues. CDR3 sequence reads: CASSPETVSYEQYF. The CDR3 coding sequence is TGTGCCAGCAGCCCCGAGACAGTTTCCTACGAGCAGTACTTC.

The CDR3 protein is CASSLQTGNTIYF. The CDR3 DNA reads TGTGCCAGCAGCTTACAGACAGGAAACACCATATATTTT. V gene TRBV7-8 combines with J gene TRBJ1-3, with D unclear. The CDR3 has 13 residues. Germline values: CDR1 SGHVS, CDR2 FQNEAQ. Trimming pared 2 bases from V and 4 bases from J, leaving 6 bases between.

The chain couples TRBV6-4 to TRBJ2-3, with 10 positions matching TRBD2. Germline lookup yields CDR1 MRHNA and CDR2 SNTAGT. Trimming took 0 bases from V and 3 from J; bases not matched to a gene: 3. This CDR3 has 16 residues. The CDR3, as DNA: TGTGCCAGCAGTGACTCCGTAGCGGGGGGAACAGATACGCAGTATTTT. Translating it yields CASSDSVAGGTDTQYF.

The chain joins TRBV18 to TRBJ2-7; 8 bases agree with TRBD2. With V trimmed by 3 bases and J by 7 bases, 11 bases remained unmatched. This CDR3 has 15 amino acids. The germline gives CDR1 KGHSH, CDR2 LQKENI. The CDR3 DNA follows: TGTGCCAGCTCACCGAACGCCCTAAGCGGGAGTGAGCAGTACTTC. Its translation: CASSPNALSGSEQYF.

V and J are TRBV29-1 and TRBJ1-1; a possible D gene is TRBD1 (5 bases). V lost 3 bases and J 5 bases, leaving 13 bases between the germline ends. The CDR3 spans 13 residues. From germline, CDR1 is SQVTM and CDR2 ANQGSEA. The CDR3 nucleotides are TGCAGCGTTGATGGACCCCAGGGTACTGAAGCTTTCTTT. Its translation is CSVDGPQGTEAFF. Variable domain in full (rest from reference TRBV29-1 and TRBJ1-1): SAVISQKPSRDICQRGTSLTIQCQVDSQVTMMFWYRQQPGQSLTLIATANQGSEATYESGFVIDKFPISRPNLTFSTLTVSNMSPEDSSIYLCSVDGPQGTEAFFGQGTRLTVV.

The J gene is TRBJ2-1, the V gene TRBV9; no clear D gene. Trimming took off 0 bases at V and 10 bases at J, with 11 bases between the two ends. The CDR3 consists of 13 residues. CDR1 and CDR2 from the germline V gene are SGDLS and YYNGEE. The CDR3 nucleotides are TGTGCCAGCAGCGTAGACCGGTCTCGCGAGCAGTTCTTC. Protein product: CASSVDRSREQFF.

This chain uses TRBV28 with TRBJ1-4; 7 positions match TRBD1. V shed 7 bases, J shed 7 bases, and the junction held 9 bases outside the gene matches. In germline, CDR1 is MDHEN, CDR2 SYDVKM. This CDR3 has 14 amino acids. CDR3 loop: CASIGRGRIEKLFF. For the CDR3, the DNA is TGTGCCAGCATCGGGAGGGGGCGGATTGAAAAACTGTTTTTT.

The chain uses TRBV23-1 and TRBJ1-5, with no clear D. TRBV23-1 is annotated as an ORF whose role is uncertain. The CDR3 runs to 13 residues. The V end was cut by 11 bases, the J end by 6 bases, with 17 bases between. The CDR3 DNA is TGCGCCCCAGGAGGCAGCCTTACTCAGCCCCAGCATTTT. It translates to CAPGGSLTQPQHF.

The V call is TRBV15, the J call TRBJ1-2; the match to TRBD1 covers 9 bases. The CDR3 contains 14 residues. The ends lost 4 bases at V and 4 bases at J; junction bases unmatched: 4. In germline, CDR1 is LNHNV, CDR2 YYDKDF (reference sequence). The DNA of the CDR3 is TGTGCCACCAGCAATGGGACAGGGATCTATGGCTACACCTTC. Its protein product is CATSNGTGIYGYTF.

V and J are TRBV5-8 and TRBJ2-1, with TRBD2 identical over 8 bases. CDR1 is SGHTS and CDR2 is YDEGEE in the germline V gene. V gave up 2 bases and J gave up 8 bases; unmatched junction bases: 6. The CDR3 consists of 14 residues. In DNA form, the CDR3 reads TGTGCCAGCAGCTTTGAGAGCGGGAGACATGAGCAGTTCTTC. Protein: CASSFESGRHEQFF.

In its sample, this clone ranks as large. The chain has TRBV7-2 and TRBJ1-2; TRBD1 agrees at 10 bases. This CDR3 region has 15 residues. Germline V gives CDR1 SGHTA, CDR2 FQGNSA. The trim removed 4 bases at V and 3 bases at J, leaving 5 bases unmatched. In DNA form, the CDR3 reads TGTGCCAGCAGCTACCCGGGACAGGGGTACTATGGCTACACCTTC. This encodes CASSYPGQGYYGYTF.

The V and J genes are TRBV4-3 and TRBJ2-1, with D perhaps TRBD2 (5 bases). This CDR3 contains 13 residues. Germline CDR1 and CDR2: LGHNA and YSLEER. The ends were cut back, 0 bases at V and 8 bases at J, with 8 bases in the middle. The CDR3 protein is CASSQDGVDEQFF. The CDR3 coding sequence is TGCGCCAGCAGCCAAGACGGGGTCGATGAGCAGTTCTTC.

The V and J genes are TRBV6-1 and TRBJ1-2, with 10 bases aligning to TRBD1. This CDR3 region has 15 residues. Germline CDR1 MNHNS, CDR2 SASEGT. J was trimmed by 4 bases and V by 6 bases; bases with no gene match: 8. CDR3 sequence (DNA): TGTGCCAGCAGCCATAACCGGGACAGGGGCTATGGCTACACCTTC. This gives the protein CASSHNRDRGYGYTF.

The chain uses TRBV6-5 and TRBJ2-1; 7 bases are shared with TRBD2. Germline V gives CDR1 MNHEY, CDR2 SVGAGI. Trimming removed 6 bases from V and 7 bases from J; junction bases left unmatched: 6. The CDR3 totals 13 residues. CDR3 in DNA: TGTGCCAGCAGGGCGGGGGACGGGAATGAGCAGTTCTTC. Translation: CASRAGDGNEQFF.